The rows below give T cell receptor beta chains drawn from one sample of a study of blood T cell repertoires in COVID-19. Sequencing was performed with immunoSEQ multiplex PCR; in TCRdb, only in-frame clones are kept and a portion is missing. This sample carries around 200,000 clones, approximately 80% of them seen once, and the ten largest clones take more than 9%. Sample: peripheral blood. These receptors all come from a woman older than 75 with acute or convalescent COVID-19. Both conserved end residues are part of each CDR3. The order of the fields is clone size, CDR3 length, D gene, V gene, J gene, CDR3 DNA, CDR3 protein. D genes are given only for firm matches. Clone size is not always given. Where it is, it says once, few, many or a class for expanded clones.

-	12	-	TRBV28	TRBJ1-5	TGTGCCGGACAGACCCTCAATCAGCCCCAGCATTTT	CAGQTLNQPQHF
few	14	-	TRBV2	TRBJ2-3	TGTGCCAGCAGTGGGTTCCAGGTAGTAGATACGCAGTATTTT	CASSGFQVVDTQYF
-	15	-	TRBV19	TRBJ1-5	TGTGCCAGTAGGGAGGTGTCGGGGGACTATCAGCCCCAGCATTTT	CASREVSGDYQPQHF
-	16	-	TRBV28	TRBJ1-5	TGTGCCAGCAGTTTATGGGACACAACTAGCAATCAGCCCCAGCATTTT	CASSLWDTTSNQPQHF
-	14	TRBD1	TRBV5-1	TRBJ1-2	TGCGCCAGCAGCTTGGCCGGACAGGGAGACGGCTACACCTTC	CASSLAGQGDGYTF
-	16	-	TRBV6-5	TRBJ1-5	TGTGCCAGCAGTTCTCTTCAGGGATTTAGCAATCAGCCCCAGCATTTT	CASSSLQGFSNQPQHF
few	12	-	TRBV9	TRBJ1-2	TGTGCCAGCAGCACACCCGGGGAGCTCTACACCTTC	CASSTPGELYTF
-	13	TRBD1	TRBV12-3/TRBV12-4	TRBJ2-7	TGTGCCAGCAGTCGGACAGGGGCCTACGAGCAGTACTTC	CASSRTGAYEQYF
-	15	-	TRBV6-5	TRBJ2-5	TGTGCCAGCAGTTTGGTCTTTCAAAGGGGGGAGACCCAGTACTTC	CASSLVFQRGETQYF
-	14	-	TRBV10-1	TRBJ2-2	TGCGCCAGCAGTTTCGACTTGAACACCGGGGAGCTGTTTTTT	CASSFDLNTGELFF
-	15	TRBD2	TRBV2	TRBJ2-3	TGTGCCAGCAGGGAACTAGCGGGAGGCACAGATACGCAGTATTTT	CASRELAGGTDTQYF
-	15	-	TRBV30	TRBJ1-4	TGTGCCTGGAGTGTAGTCCCGCCAGGGGAAGAAAAACTGTTTTTT	CAWSVVPPGEEKLFF
few	15	-	TRBV28	TRBJ2-4	TGTGCCAGCAGTGGGGGGGCCATAGCCAAAAACATTCAGTACTTC	CASSGGAIAKNIQYF
few	15	-	TRBV27	TRBJ1-6	TGTGCCAGCAGTTCGGACAGTCGTTATAATTCACCCCTCCACTTT	CASSSDSRYNSPLHF
-	13	-	TRBV13	TRBJ2-7	TGTGCCAGCAGCTTAGCCAGGAATTACGAGCAGTACTTC	CASSLARNYEQYF
-	16	-	TRBV6-6	TRBJ1-5	TGTGCCAGCAGTTCCCCGGGGGGTCGAAGCAATCAGCCCCAGCATTTT	CASSSPGGRSNQPQHF
-	12	-	TRBV27	TRBJ1-2	TGTGCCAGCCGGGGGGAGGGGGTTGGCTACACCTTC	CASRGEGVGYTF
-	15	-	TRBV7-9	TRBJ1-1	TGTGCCAGCAGCTTAAGAGAGACAGGGAACACTGAAGCTTTCTTT	CASSLRETGNTEAFF
-	15	TRBD1	TRBV19	TRBJ2-7	TGTGCCAGTAGGGGTTTCCGGGACAGCACCTACGAGCAGTACTTC	CASRGFRDSTYEQYF
-	11	-	TRBV2	TRBJ1-1	TGTGCCAGCAGTGGCAGCGCTGAAGCTTTCTTT	CASSGSAEAFF
-	17	-	TRBV11-2	TRBJ1-6	TGTGCCAGCAGCTACACCAGGGGAGTGCGGGCTAATTCACCCCTCCACTTT	CASSYTRGVRANSPLHF
-	14	-	TRBV9	TRBJ2-1	TGTGCCAGCAGCGAATACTCCTTGAACAATGAGCAGTTCTTC	CASSEYSLNNEQFF
-	14	TRBD1	TRBV7-2	TRBJ1-2	TGTGCCAGCAGCTTAGCGTGGGACAGCTATGGCTACACCTTC	CASSLAWDSYGYTF
-	16	TRBD1	TRBV2	TRBJ1-2	TGTGCCAGCAGGGCCCTCGGACAGGGCGCTAACTATGGCTACACCTTC	CASRALGQGANYGYTF
-	15	TRBD1	TRBV5-6	TRBJ2-7	TGTGCCAGCAGCGCCGGGACAGCCTACTCCTACGAGCAGTACTTC	CASSAGTAYSYEQYF
-	15	-	TRBV29-1	TRBJ2-3	TGCAGCGTTGATTCGGGTTGGGGGGGCACAGATACGCAGTATTTT	CSVDSGWGGTDTQYF
-	14	-	TRBV10-2	TRBJ2-1	TGCGCCAGCAGTGAGTCCCCGGGGTACAATGAGCAGTTCTTC	CASSESPGYNEQFF
-	15	-	TRBV7-2	TRBJ1-2	TGTGCCAGCAGCCTGGCCGACCCGGGGAACGATGGCTACACCTTC	CASSLADPGNDGYTF
-	16	TRBD2	TRBV7-3	TRBJ2-5	TGTGCCAGCAGCCCGTCTAGCGGGGCCCCCCAAGAGACCCAGTACTTC	CASSPSSGAPQETQYF
few	14	-	TRBV3-1/TRBV3-2	TRBJ1-3	TGTGCCAGCAGCCGACAGGACGTTGGAAACACCATATATTTT	CASSRQDVGNTIYF
-	15	-	TRBV30	TRBJ1-2	TGTGCCTGGAGTTATCCAGCGCGGCAGGGATATGGCTACACCTTC	CAWSYPARQGYGYTF
-	13	-	TRBV27	TRBJ1-2	TGTGCCAGCAGGCGGACAGTTGTAGATGGCTACACCTTC	CASRRTVVDGYTF
-	14	-	TRBV5-1	TRBJ2-7	TGCGCCAGCAGCTTGGCCTCCTTCTCCTACGAGCAGTACTTC	CASSLASFSYEQYF